The source of this T cell receptor beta chain is a study of shared clonotypes between healthy human individuals. Study background: Per donor, three plates held CD4 naive cells, three held CD4 memory, two held CD8 naive and one held CD8 memory. Study results and caveats: Measured sharing among donors was expected to vary with sequencing depth. When naive CD4 clonotypes were compared across four donors, roughly 4.9% were shared.

Study processing details: Filtering of immunoSEQ junctional sequences could not match full-length read filtering. Assay used: immunoSEQ multiplex PCR; TCRdb lists only in-frame clones, some missing. V and J calls and clone size follow that table, whereas D and trimming were derived from the DNA. The table records approximately 340,000 clones, more than 60% of them present only once. The CDR3 consists of 19 residues. This clone has a single count. Its antigen remains unidentified. This receptor was obtained from a man under 40 in good health. This chain joins TRBV21-1 and TRBJ2-7; TRBD1 was called by the table and not checked on the DNA. TRBV21-1 has pseudogene status. Sequencing used memory CD4+ T cells sorted from blood. Subset reported: CD45RA-negative fraction. DNA for the CDR3: TGTGCCAGCAGCAAAGGAATTACAGCCGGGACAGGGGGCTCCTACGAGCAGTACTTC. Protein product: CASSKGITAGTGGSYEQYF.